The rows below give T cell receptor beta chains drawn from one sample of a study of identical twins. TCRdb redid the calling of the 5' RACE reads with MiXCR, one entry per CDR3 protein. The sample holds approximately 680,000 distinct CDR3 sequences, 7.1% seen once. These data were likewise used in another study, on yellow fever vaccine responses in identical twins.

The sequenced material came from PBMCs. All receptors derive from a young woman in good health. The CDR3 runs from the conserved cysteine through the conserved F or W. Each record gives: V gene, clone size, J gene, D gene, CDR3 DNA, CDR3 protein. The D gene is left open where the match is weak. Rows give clone size only sometimes, using once, few, many, or a class for an expanded clone.

V gene: TRBV6-1; clone size: many; J gene: TRBJ1-1; D gene: TRBD1; CDR3 DNA: TGTGCCAGCAGCCTAAGCCGACAGGGAATGAACACTGAAGCTTTCTTT; CDR3 protein: CASSLSRQGMNTEAFF
V gene: TRBV10-3; clone size: NA; J gene: TRBJ1-1; D gene: TRBD1; CDR3 DNA: TGTGCCACGCTCGCTTCTACAGGGGGCGCCGGTGAAACTGAAGCTTTCTTT; CDR3 protein: CATLASTGGAGETEAFF
V gene: TRBV27; clone size: few; J gene: TRBJ1-5; D gene: NA; CDR3 DNA: TGTGCCAGCAGCCGGCAACCGGGATTTAGCAATCAGCCCCAGCATTTT; CDR3 protein: CASSRQPGFSNQPQHF
V gene: TRBV29-1; clone size: many; J gene: TRBJ1-6; D gene: TRBD1; CDR3 DNA: TGCAGCGTTAAGAGCGGGACAGAGAATTCACCCCTCCACTTT; CDR3 protein: CSVKSGTENSPLHF
V gene: TRBV5-1; clone size: few; J gene: TRBJ2-3; D gene: NA; CDR3 DNA: TGCGCCAGCAGCTTGGCCGCGGCAGGGAACCCAGATACGCAGTATTTT; CDR3 protein: CASSLAAAGNPDTQYF
V gene: TRBV6-5; clone size: NA; J gene: TRBJ2-3; D gene: TRBD2; CDR3 DNA: TGTGCCAGCAGTTACCGTTTAGCGGGGCCTCACACAGATACGCAGTATTTT; CDR3 protein: CASSYRLAGPHTDTQYF
V gene: TRBV20-1; clone size: few; J gene: TRBJ2-5; D gene: TRBD2; CDR3 DNA: TGCAGTGCTAGAGACCTCCCCGGGGGGGGCGGGGAGACCCAGTACTTC; CDR3 protein: CSARDLPGGGGETQYF
V gene: TRBV18; clone size: NA; J gene: TRBJ1-1; D gene: TRBD1; CDR3 DNA: TGTGCCAGCTCACCACCGGGACAGGGTTCTGAAGCTTTCTTT; CDR3 protein: CASSPPGQGSEAFF
V gene: TRBV24-1; clone size: few; J gene: TRBJ2-1; D gene: NA; CDR3 DNA: TGTGCCACCAGTGATTTTTTGTCCTACAATGAGCAGTTCTTC; CDR3 protein: CATSDFLSYNEQFF
V gene: TRBV14; clone size: few; J gene: TRBJ2-3; D gene: NA; CDR3 DNA: TGTGCCAGCAGCCAAGCGGGACGGTATACGCAGTATTTT; CDR3 protein: CASSQAGRYTQYF
V gene: TRBV5-8; clone size: NA; J gene: TRBJ2-4; D gene: NA; CDR3 DNA: TGTGCCAGCAGCTCACAGACGGAAGATGTAAAAAACATTCAGTACTTC; CDR3 protein: CASSSQTEDVKNIQYF
V gene: TRBV3-1; clone size: NA; J gene: TRBJ2-3; D gene: TRBD2; CDR3 DNA: TGTGCCAGCAGCCTAGGGACTAGCGGGAGGGCCGGGTCAGATACGCAGTATTTT; CDR3 protein: CASSLGTSGRAGSDTQYF
V gene: TRBV10-3; clone size: few; J gene: TRBJ2-6; D gene: NA; CDR3 DNA: TGTGCCATCAGTGAGGGGACCACTGGGGCCAACGTCCTGACTTTC; CDR3 protein: CAISEGTTGANVLTF
V gene: TRBV18; clone size: NA; J gene: TRBJ2-1; D gene: NA; CDR3 DNA: TGTGCCAGCTCACCAACGGGGGATGAGCAGTTCTTC; CDR3 protein: CASSPTGDEQFF
V gene: TRBV28; clone size: NA; J gene: TRBJ2-7; D gene: TRBD1; CDR3 DNA: TGTGCCAGCAGTTTAGGGACAGGGCGGTCCGAGCAGTACTTC; CDR3 protein: CASSLGTGRSEQYF
V gene: TRBV24-1; clone size: NA; J gene: TRBJ2-1; D gene: TRBD1; CDR3 DNA: TGTGCCACCAGTGATTTGGGACAGGGGGAATCCTACAATGAGCAGTTCTTC; CDR3 protein: CATSDLGQGESYNEQFF
V gene: TRBV27; clone size: few; J gene: TRBJ2-7; D gene: TRBD2; CDR3 DNA: TGTGCCAGCAGTTCTCGCGGGAGGACAACCTACGAGCAGTACTTC; CDR3 protein: CASSSRGRTTYEQYF
V gene: TRBV29-1; clone size: few; J gene: TRBJ1-2; D gene: NA; CDR3 DNA: TGCAGCTCCAGGACTGGAACTGGCTACACCTTC; CDR3 protein: CSSRTGTGYTF
V gene: TRBV4-1; clone size: NA; J gene: TRBJ2-5; D gene: NA; CDR3 DNA: TGCGCCAGCAGCCAAGGGACAAGCCCCCAAGAGACCCAGTACTTC; CDR3 protein: CASSQGTSPQETQYF
V gene: TRBV24-1; clone size: few; J gene: TRBJ2-2; D gene: NA; CDR3 DNA: TGTGCCACCAGTGACTCACCCGGGGAGCTGTTTTTT; CDR3 protein: CATSDSPGELFF
V gene: TRBV5-1; clone size: few; J gene: TRBJ2-2; D gene: TRBD2; CDR3 DNA: TGCGCCAGCAGCGCGGGGACTAGCTCGAACACCGGGGAGCTGTTTTTT; CDR3 protein: CASSAGTSSNTGELFF
V gene: TRBV10-2; clone size: few; J gene: TRBJ2-1; D gene: NA; CDR3 DNA: TGCGCCAGCAGTGACGGGAGCTTGCAGTTCTTC; CDR3 protein: CASSDGSLQFF
V gene: TRBV24-1; clone size: few; J gene: TRBJ2-1; D gene: TRBD2; CDR3 DNA: TGTGCCACCAGTGATAGCACTAGCGGGAGTGGCAATGAGCAGTTCTTC; CDR3 protein: CATSDSTSGSGNEQFF
V gene: TRBV24-1; clone size: many; J gene: TRBJ2-2; D gene: NA; CDR3 DNA: TGTGCCGCGGAGGATAGGGCCGCCGGGGAGCTGTTTTTT; CDR3 protein: CAAEDRAAGELFF
V gene: TRBV7-6; clone size: few; J gene: TRBJ2-2; D gene: NA; CDR3 DNA: TGTGCCAGCAGCTTTCGGACTCACGCGAACACCGGGGAGCTGTTTTTT; CDR3 protein: CASSFRTHANTGELFF
V gene: TRBV12-3/TRBV12-4; clone size: NA; J gene: TRBJ1-2; D gene: TRBD1; CDR3 DNA: TGTGCCAGCAGTTTTATGTCGAGTGGGGACAGCCATGGCTACACCTTC; CDR3 protein: CASSFMSSGDSHGYTF